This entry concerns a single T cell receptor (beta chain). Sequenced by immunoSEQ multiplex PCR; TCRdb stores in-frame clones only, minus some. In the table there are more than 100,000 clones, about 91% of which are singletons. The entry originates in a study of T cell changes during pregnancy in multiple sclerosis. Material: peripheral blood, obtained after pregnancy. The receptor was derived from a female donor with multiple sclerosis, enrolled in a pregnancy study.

CDR3 amino acids: CASSPKTDYGYTF. The CDR3 nucleotides are TGTGCCAGCTCACCTAAGACAGATTATGGCTACACCTTC. V gene TRBV18 combines with J gene TRBJ1-2; a possible D gene is TRBD1 (5 bases). V was pared by 3 bases and J by 5 bases, with 10 bases between. The CDR3 is 13 residues long. Germline V gene data show CDR1 as KGHSH and CDR2 as LQKENI.